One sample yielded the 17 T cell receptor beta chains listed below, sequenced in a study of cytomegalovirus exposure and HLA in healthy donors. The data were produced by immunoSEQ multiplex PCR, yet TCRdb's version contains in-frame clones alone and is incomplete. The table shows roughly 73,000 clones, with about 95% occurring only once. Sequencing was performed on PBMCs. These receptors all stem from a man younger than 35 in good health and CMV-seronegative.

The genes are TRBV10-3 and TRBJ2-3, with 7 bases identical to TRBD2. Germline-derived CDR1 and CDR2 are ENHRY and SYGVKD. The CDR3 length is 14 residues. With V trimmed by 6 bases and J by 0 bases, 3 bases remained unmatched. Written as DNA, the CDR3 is TGTGCCATCAGGACTAGCTCTAGCACAGATACGCAGTATTTT. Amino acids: CAIRTSSSTDTQYF.

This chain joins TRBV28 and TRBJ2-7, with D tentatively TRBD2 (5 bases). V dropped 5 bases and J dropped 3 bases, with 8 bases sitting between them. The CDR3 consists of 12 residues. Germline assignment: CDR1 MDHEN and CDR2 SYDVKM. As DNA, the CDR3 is TGTGCCAGCAGTCCGGACTTCTACGAGCAGTACTTC. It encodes CASSPDFYEQYF.

The CDR3 nucleotides are TGTGCCAGTAGTTATGACAGGGCCGACGAGCAGTACTTC. It codes for CASSYDRADEQYF. The genes are TRBV19 and TRBJ2-7, with 7 bases lining up with TRBD1. CDR1 and CDR2 from the germline V gene are LNHDA and SQIVND (reference sequence). Trimming at V came to 5 bases and at J to 5 bases, leaving 6 bases not matched to a gene. The CDR3 length is 13 residues.

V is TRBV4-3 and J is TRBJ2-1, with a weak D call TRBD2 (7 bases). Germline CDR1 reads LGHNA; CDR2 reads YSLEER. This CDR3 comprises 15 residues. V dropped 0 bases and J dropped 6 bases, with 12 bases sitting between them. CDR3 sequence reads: CASSQDGGGANEQFF. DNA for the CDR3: TGCGCCAGCAGCCAAGATGGAGGGGGGGCCAATGAGCAGTTCTTC.

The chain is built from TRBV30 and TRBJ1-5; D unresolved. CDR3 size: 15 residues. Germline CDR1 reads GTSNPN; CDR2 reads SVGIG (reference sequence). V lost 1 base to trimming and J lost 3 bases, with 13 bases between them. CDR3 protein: CAWSEPNLVNQPQHF. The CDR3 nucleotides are TGTGCCTGGAGTGAGCCGAATTTGGTCAATCAGCCCCAGCATTTT.

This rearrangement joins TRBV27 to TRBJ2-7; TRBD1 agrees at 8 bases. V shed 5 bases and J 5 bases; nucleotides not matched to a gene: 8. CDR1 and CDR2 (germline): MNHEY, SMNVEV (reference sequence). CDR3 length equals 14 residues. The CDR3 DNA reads TGTGCCAGCAGTAAACCAGGGGGCGTCGACGAGCAGTACTTC. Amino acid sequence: CASSKPGGVDEQYF.

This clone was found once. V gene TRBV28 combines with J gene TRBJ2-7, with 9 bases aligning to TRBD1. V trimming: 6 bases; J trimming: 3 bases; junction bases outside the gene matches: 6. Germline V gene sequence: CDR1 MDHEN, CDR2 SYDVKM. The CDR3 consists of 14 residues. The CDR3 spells CASRLTGGRYEQYF. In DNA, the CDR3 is TGTGCCAGCAGATTGACAGGGGGGCGCTACGAGCAGTACTTC.

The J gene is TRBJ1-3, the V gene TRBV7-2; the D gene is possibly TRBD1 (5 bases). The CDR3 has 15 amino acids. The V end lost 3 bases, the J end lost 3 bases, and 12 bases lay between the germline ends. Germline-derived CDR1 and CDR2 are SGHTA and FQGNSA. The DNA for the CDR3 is TGTGCCAGCAGCTTGACGACGGGGGTTGGAAACACCATATATTTT. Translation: CASSLTTGVGNTIYF.

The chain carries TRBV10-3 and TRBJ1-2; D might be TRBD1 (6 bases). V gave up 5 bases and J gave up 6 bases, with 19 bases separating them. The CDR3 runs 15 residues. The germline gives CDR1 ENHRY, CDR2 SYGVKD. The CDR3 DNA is TGTGCCATCAGTCTCGACAGGCCGACATCCGATGGCTACACCTTC. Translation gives CAISLDRPTSDGYTF.

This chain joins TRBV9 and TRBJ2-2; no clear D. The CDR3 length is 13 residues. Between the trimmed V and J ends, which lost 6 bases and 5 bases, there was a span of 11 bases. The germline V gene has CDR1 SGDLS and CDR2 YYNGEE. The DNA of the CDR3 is TGTGCCAGCACTCCAGAAAATACCGGGGAGCTGTTTTTT. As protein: CASTPENTGELFF.

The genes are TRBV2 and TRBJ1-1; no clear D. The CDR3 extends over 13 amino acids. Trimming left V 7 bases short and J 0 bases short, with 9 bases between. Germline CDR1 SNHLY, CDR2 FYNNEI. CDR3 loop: CASNGGMNTEAFF. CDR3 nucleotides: TGTGCCAGCAACGGAGGGATGAACACTGAAGCTTTCTTT.

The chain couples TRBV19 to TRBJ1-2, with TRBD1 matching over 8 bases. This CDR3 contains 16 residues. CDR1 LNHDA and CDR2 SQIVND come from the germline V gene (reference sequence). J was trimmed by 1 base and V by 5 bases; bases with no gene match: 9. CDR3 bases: TGTGCCAGTAGTGCTGCGGCGGACAGGGTTAACTATGGCTACACCTTC. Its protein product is CASSAAADRVNYGYTF.

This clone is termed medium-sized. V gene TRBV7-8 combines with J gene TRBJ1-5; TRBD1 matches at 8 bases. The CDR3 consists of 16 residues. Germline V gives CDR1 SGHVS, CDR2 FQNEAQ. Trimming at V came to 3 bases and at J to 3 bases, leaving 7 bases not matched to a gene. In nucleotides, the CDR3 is TGTGCCAGCAGCTTTGGGACAGGCCATAACAATCAGCCCCAGCATTTT. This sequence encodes CASSFGTGHNNQPQHF.

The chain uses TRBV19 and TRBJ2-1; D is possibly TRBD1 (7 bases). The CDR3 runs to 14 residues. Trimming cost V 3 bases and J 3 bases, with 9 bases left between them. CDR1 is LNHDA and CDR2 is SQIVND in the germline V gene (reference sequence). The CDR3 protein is CASSIRGVYNEQFF. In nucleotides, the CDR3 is TGTGCCAGTAGTATCAGGGGGGTCTACAATGAGCAGTTCTTC.

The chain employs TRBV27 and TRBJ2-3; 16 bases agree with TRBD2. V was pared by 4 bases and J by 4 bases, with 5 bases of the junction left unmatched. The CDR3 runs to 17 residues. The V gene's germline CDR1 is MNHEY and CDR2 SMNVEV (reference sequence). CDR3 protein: CASSSLGTSGGADTQYF. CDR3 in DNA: TGTGCCAGCAGTTCCCTTGGGACTAGCGGGGGGGCAGATACGCAGTATTTT.

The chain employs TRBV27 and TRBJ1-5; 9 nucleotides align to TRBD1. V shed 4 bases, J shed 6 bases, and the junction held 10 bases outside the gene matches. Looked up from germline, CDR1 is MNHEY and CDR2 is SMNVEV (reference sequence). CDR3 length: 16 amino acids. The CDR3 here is CASSSTGGIKVQPQHF. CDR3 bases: TGTGCCAGCAGTTCCACAGGGGGCATTAAAGTTCAGCCCCAGCATTTT.

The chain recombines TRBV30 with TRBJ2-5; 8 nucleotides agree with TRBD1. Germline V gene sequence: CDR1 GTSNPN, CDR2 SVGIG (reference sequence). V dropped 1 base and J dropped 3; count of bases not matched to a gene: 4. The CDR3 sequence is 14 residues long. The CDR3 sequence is CAWSATGGEETQYF. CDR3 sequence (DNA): TGTGCCTGGAGTGCCACAGGGGGAGAAGAGACCCAGTACTTC.